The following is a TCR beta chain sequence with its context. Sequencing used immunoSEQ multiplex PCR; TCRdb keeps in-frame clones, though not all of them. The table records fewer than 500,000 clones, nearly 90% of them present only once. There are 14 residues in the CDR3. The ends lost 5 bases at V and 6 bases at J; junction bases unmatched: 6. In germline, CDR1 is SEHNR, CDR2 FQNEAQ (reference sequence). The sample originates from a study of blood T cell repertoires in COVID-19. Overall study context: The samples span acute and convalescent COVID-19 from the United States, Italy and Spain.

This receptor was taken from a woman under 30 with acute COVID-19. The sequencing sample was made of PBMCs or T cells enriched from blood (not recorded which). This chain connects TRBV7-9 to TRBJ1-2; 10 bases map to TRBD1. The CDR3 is CASSDTGTGDGYTF. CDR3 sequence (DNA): TGTGCCAGCAGCGACACCGGGACAGGGGATGGCTACACCTTC.